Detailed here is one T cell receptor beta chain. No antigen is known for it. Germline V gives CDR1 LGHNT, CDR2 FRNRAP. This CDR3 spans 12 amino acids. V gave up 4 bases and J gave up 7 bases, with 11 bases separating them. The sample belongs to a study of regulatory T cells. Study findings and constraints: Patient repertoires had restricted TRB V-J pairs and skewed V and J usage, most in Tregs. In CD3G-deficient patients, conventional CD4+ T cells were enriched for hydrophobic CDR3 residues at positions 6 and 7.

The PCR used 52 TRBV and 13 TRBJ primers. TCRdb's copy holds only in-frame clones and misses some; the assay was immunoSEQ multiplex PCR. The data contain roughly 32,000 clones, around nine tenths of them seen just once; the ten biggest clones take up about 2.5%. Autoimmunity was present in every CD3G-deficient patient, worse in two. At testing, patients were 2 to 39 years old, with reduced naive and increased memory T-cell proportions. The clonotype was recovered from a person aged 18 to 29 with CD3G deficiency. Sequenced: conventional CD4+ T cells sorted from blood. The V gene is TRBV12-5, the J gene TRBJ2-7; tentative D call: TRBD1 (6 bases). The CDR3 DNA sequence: TGTGCTAGTGGTTCAACAGGGCGGGAGCAGTACTTC. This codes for CASGSTGREQYF.